The rows below give T cell receptor beta chains drawn from one sample of a study of blood T cell repertoires in COVID-19. Produced via immunoSEQ multiplex PCR; TCRdb's table is partial and in-frame only. The sample contains approximately 76,000 clones, roughly 87% of which appear only once. The specimen sequenced was peripheral blood. The receptor set was obtained from a young man with acute or convalescent COVID-19. Both conserved end residues are trimmed from each CDR3. D genes are given only for firm matches.

>TRBV7-8|NA|TRBJ1-4|13
ASSPQGGTNEKLF
>TRBV5-1|TRBD1|TRBJ2-1|11
ASRQGSYNEQF
>TRBV2|NA|TRBJ2-6|14
ASSEAGRLWANVLT
>TRBV4-1|TRBD2|TRBJ2-5|15
ASSQGLGLAGERSQY
>TRBV29-1|TRBD2|TRBJ2-1|12
SVRLAGTYNEQF
>TRBV28|NA|TRBJ1-5|13
ASSLSRDVNQPQH
>TRBV7-9|TRBD2|TRBJ2-3|11
ASSPREADTQY
>TRBV5-4|NA|TRBJ2-7|13
ASSLGQGWVSEQY
>TRBV7-2|TRBD1|TRBJ1-1|13
ASSSRRDSLSEAF
>TRBV5-4|NA|TRBJ2-3|13
ASSLATGPQDTQY
>TRBV6-6|TRBD1|TRBJ1-6|14
ASSFRDREGNSPLH
>TRBV28|TRBD2|TRBJ2-1|14
ASIRGRLAGVGEQF
>TRBV7-2|TRBD2|TRBJ2-5|13
ASSLLAGVPETQY
>TRBV30|NA|TRBJ1-2|10
ASDQANYGYT
>TRBV19|TRBD1|TRBJ1-3|15
ASSIPGQSSSGNTIY
>TRBV28|NA|TRBJ1-2|14
ASSFSTKGVGYGYT
>TRBV28|TRBD2|TRBJ2-1|12
ASSFASGIDEQF
>TRBV30|TRBD2|TRBJ2-1|14
AWSVIGLAGVWEQF
>TRBV27|TRBD1|TRBJ1-1|10
ASSSPGQEAF
>TRBV5-1|TRBD2|TRBJ2-5|14
ASSFLLAGGPETQY